This TCR beta chain was identified during a study of T cell repertoires in cytomegalovirus infection. Study in general: Public signatures in TCR beta pointed to CMV infection and matching HLA type.

This clonotype occurred a few times. Its antigen is currently unknown. TCRdb reprocessed the reads via MiXCR and lists one record per CDR3 protein. The sample has a few hundred thousand distinct CDR3 sequences; 20% to 25% are singletons. Findings and caveats of the study: Cumulative frequency (of public TCR beta family members) identified carriers of CMV plus the relevant HLA.

The CDR3 has 14 amino acids. J lost 9 bases, V lost 4 bases, and 7 bases had no gene match. Germline V CDR1 and CDR2: SGHRS, YFSETQ. The receptor's source is a human donor in good health (CMV status not recorded). Some clones in this sample may be carry-over from other donors' samples. The sample consisted of cultured PBMCs, taken from culture after CMV antigen stimulation. The chain joins TRBV5-1 to TRBJ2-1; 10 bases agree with TRBD2. This CDR3 reads CASSGLAGASEQFF. The CDR3 bases are TGCGCCAGCAGCGGGCTAGCGGGAGCTTCTGAGCAGTTCTTC.